Given below is one TCR beta chain in context. Its target is unknown. TCRdb used MiXCR to reprocess the RT-PCR reads, holding one entry per CDR3 protein. Among approximately 500,000 distinct CDR3 sequences listed, 11% to 15% were seen once. The length of the CDR3 is 14 residues. The V gene lost 0 bases and the J gene lost 0 bases, with 6 bases spanning the gap. CDR1 is SGHTA and CDR2 is FQGNSA in the germline V gene. These data are taken from a study of response to subunit inactivated influenza vaccine. Whole-study findings and limits: The authors offered the suggestion that each seasonal influenza vaccination recruits few new T cells.

The sequenced sample was PBMCs from blood, obtained roughly 12 days after vaccination. The TCR comes from a man aged 50-59 years who received an inactivated influenza vaccine. V usage is TRBV7-2 and J usage is TRBJ2-7; D not resolved. The CDR3 sequence is CASSLAVLSYEQYF. The CDR3 DNA sequence: TGTGCCAGCAGCTTAGCAGTCCTCTCCTACGAGCAGTACTTC.